Shown below are 8 T cell receptor beta chains from a single sample sequenced in a study of blood T cell repertoires in COVID-19. The method was immunoSEQ multiplex PCR; TCRdb's version includes in-frame clones alone and lacks a portion of them. The sample holds 300,000 or so clones; 80% to 90% are singletons and the top ten take 4% to 5%. The material sequenced was PBMCs or T cells enriched from blood (not recorded which). The receptors were sampled from a woman aged 40 to 55 with acute COVID-19.

The J gene is TRBJ1-1, the V gene TRBV7-9, with unresolved D. V lost 4 bases and J lost 8, with 14 bases in between. Germline V gene sequence: CDR1 SEHNR, CDR2 FQNEAQ (reference sequence). The CDR3 extends over 13 amino acids. The DNA for the CDR3 is TGTGCCAGCAGCTCCCCGTCATCGGGGGAAGCTTTCTTT. Translated: CASSSPSSGEAFF. The whole variable domain, remainder taken from reference TRBV7-9 and TRBJ1-1, is DTGVSQNPRHKITKRGQNVTFRCDPISEHNRLYWYRQTLGQGPEFLTYFQNEAQLEKSRLLSDRFSAERPKGSFSTLEIQRTEQGDSAMYLCASSSPSSGEAFFGQGTRLTVV.

The chain has TRBV27 and TRBJ2-7; 9 bases are a match to TRBD1. The length of the CDR3 is 14 residues. The germline V gene encodes CDR1 MNHEY and CDR2 SMNVEV (reference sequence). J lost 5 bases, V lost 1 base, and 3 bases had no gene match. DNA of the CDR3: TGTGCCAGCAGTTTATGGACAGGGGCCCACGAGCAGTACTTC. Its protein is CASSLWTGAHEQYF.

The gene calls are TRBV5-8 and TRBJ1-5, with TRBD1 as a possible D gene (6 bases). The V end lost 5 bases, the J end lost 6 bases, and 9 bases lay between the germline ends. This CDR3 comprises 12 residues. The germline V gene encodes CDR1 SGHTS and CDR2 YDEGEE. CDR3 sequence: CASRSGVQPQHF. The CDR3 DNA is TGTGCCAGCAGGTCAGGGGTTCAGCCCCAGCATTTT.

This chain joins TRBV18 and TRBJ1-2, with D unresolved. In germline, CDR1 is KGHSH, CDR2 LQKENI. CDR3 size: 11 residues. The V end was cut by 3 bases, the J end by 7 bases, with 6 bases between. CDR3 sequence reads: CASSPDTGYTF. For the CDR3, the DNA is TGTGCCAGCTCACCCGACACTGGCTACACCTTC.

Comments on this clone: Mismatch with germline at one junction end may stem from a read error. The rearrangement joins TRBV7-6 to TRBJ2-3; possible D gene TRBD2, 5 bases. Germline lookup yields CDR1 SGHVS and CDR2 FNYEAQ. CDR3 length: 16 amino acids. The CDR3: CASRPSSGAITNTQYF. The CDR3 coding sequence is TGTGCCAGCAGACCCTCCAGCGGAGCAATCACAAATACGCAGTATTTT.

This chain uses TRBV28 with TRBJ2-1; 10 nucleotides line up with TRBD2. The CDR3 extends over 16 amino acids. Germline lookup yields CDR1 MDHEN and CDR2 SYDVKM. J gave up 6 bases and V 5 bases, and 10 bases lay outside the gene matches. The DNA for the CDR3 is TGTGCCAGCAGTCTCCTAGCGGGAGTGGTAGTCAATGAGCAGTTCTTC. Its translation is CASSLLAGVVVNEQFF.

The chain has TRBV19 and TRBJ1-2; 7 nucleotides agree with TRBD1. Germline V CDR1 and CDR2: LNHDA, SQIVND (reference sequence). The CDR3 spans 14 residues. Losses at the gene ends were 5 bases for V and 4 bases for J; bases not matched to a gene: 7. The CDR3 nucleotides are TGTGCCAGTAGTGAGAGGGGGCGTACCTATGGCTACACCTTC. It specifies CASSERGRTYGYTF.

In its sample, this clone was seen once. The chain joins TRBV28 to TRBJ2-2, with D possibly TRBD1 on 7 matching bases. This CDR3 has 15 amino acids. CDR1 is MDHEN and CDR2 is SYDVKM in the germline V gene. Trimming removed 8 bases at V and 6 bases at J, with 19 bases between. The CDR3 protein is CASEGGKRGPGELFF. The CDR3 DNA is TGTGCCAGCGAGGGAGGAAAAAGGGGGCCCGGGGAGCTGTTTTTT.